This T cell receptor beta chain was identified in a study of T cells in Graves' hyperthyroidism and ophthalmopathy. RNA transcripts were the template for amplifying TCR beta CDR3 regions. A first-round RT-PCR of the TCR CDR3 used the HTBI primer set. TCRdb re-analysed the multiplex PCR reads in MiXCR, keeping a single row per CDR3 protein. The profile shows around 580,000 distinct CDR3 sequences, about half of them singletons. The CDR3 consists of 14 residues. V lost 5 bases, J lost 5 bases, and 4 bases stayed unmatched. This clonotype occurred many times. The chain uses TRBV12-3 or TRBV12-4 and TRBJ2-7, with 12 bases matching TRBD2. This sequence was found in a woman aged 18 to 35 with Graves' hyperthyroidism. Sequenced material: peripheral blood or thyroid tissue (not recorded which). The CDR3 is CASSPSGRADEQYF. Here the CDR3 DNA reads TGTGCCAGCAGTCCTAGCGGGAGGGCGGACGAGCAGTACTTC.